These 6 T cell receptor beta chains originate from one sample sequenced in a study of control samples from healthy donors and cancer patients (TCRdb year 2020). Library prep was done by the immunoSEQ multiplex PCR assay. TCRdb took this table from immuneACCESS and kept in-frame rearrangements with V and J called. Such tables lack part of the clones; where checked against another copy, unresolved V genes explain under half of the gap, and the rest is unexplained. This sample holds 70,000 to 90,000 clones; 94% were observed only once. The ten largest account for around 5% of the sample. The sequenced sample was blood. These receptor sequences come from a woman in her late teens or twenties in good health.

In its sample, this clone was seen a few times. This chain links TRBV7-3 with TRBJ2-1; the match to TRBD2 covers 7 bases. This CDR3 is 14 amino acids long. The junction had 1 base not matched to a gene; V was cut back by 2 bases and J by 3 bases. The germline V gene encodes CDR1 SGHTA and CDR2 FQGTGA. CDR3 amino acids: CASSLGGVYNEQFF. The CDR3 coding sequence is TGTGCCAGCAGCTTAGGGGGGGTCTACAATGAGCAGTTCTTC.

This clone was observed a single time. DNA of the CDR3: TGTGCCAGCTGCCGGGACAGGTATAACTATGGCTACACCTTC. Amino acid sequence: CASCRDRYNYGYTF. J is TRBJ1-2 and V is TRBV4-2, with 8 nucleotides matching TRBD1. J was trimmed by 1 base and V by 8 bases; bases with no gene match: 6. In germline, CDR1 is LGHNA, CDR2 YNFKEQ. This CDR3 contains 14 residues.

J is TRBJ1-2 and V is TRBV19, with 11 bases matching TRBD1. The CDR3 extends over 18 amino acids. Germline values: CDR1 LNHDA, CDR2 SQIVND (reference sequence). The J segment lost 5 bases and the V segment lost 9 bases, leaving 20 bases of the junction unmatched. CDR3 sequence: CASLKRQPGTGGWYGYTF. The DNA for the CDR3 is TGTGCCAGCCTAAAAAGGCAACCCGGGACAGGGGGATGGTATGGCTACACCTTC.

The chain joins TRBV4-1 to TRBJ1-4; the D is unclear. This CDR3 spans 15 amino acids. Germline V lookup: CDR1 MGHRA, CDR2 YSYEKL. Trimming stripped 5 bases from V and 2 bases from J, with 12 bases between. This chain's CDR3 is CASSDLTGTNEKLFF. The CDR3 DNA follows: TGCGCCAGCAGCGACCTCACTGGGACTAATGAAAAACTGTTTTTT.

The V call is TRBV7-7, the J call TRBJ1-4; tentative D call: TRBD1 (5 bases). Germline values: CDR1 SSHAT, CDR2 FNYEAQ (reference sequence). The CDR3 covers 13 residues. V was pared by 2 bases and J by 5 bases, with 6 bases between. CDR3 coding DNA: TGTGCCAGCAGCTTATACAGGAATGAAAAACTGTTTTTT. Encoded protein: CASSLYRNEKLFF.

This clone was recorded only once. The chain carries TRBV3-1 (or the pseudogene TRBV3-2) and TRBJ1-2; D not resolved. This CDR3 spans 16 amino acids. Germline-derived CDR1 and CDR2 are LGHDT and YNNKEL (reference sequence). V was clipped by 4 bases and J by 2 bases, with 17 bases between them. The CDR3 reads CASSPPRHPGNYGYTF. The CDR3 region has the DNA TGTGCCAGCAGCCCTCCTCGACATCCAGGAAACTATGGCTACACCTTC.